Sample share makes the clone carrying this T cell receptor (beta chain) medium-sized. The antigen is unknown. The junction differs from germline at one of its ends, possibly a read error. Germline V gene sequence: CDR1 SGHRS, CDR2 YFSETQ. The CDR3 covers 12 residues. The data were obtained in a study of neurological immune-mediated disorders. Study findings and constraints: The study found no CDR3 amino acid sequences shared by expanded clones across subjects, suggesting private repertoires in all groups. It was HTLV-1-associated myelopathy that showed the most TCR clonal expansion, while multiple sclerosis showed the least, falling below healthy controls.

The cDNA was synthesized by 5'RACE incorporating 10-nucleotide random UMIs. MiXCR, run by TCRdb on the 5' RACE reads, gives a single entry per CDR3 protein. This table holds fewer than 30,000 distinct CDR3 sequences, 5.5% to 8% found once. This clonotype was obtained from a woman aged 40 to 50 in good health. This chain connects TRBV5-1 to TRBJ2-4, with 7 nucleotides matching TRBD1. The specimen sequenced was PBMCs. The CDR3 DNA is TGCGCCAGCAGCATCCCTGGGACAGACTTAGAATTC. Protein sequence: CASSIPGTDLEF.